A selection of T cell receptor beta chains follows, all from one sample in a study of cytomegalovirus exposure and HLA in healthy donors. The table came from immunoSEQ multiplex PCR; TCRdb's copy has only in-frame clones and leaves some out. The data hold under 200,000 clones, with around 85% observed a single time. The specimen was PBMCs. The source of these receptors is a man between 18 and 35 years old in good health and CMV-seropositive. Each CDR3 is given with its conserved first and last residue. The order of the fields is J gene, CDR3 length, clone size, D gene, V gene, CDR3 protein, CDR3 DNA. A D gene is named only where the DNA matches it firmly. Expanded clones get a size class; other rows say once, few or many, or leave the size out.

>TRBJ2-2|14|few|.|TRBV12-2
CASRISTGAGELFF
TGTGCAAGTCGGATCTCAACTGGAGCCGGGGAGCTGTTTTTT
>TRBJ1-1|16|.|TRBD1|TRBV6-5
CASSYYSGQGNTEAFF
TGTGCCAGCAGTTACTACTCAGGACAGGGGAACACTGAAGCTTTCTTT
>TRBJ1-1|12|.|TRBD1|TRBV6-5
CASSLWTGEAFF
TGTGCCAGCAGTTTATGGACAGGCGAAGCTTTCTTT
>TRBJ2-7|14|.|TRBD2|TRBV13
CASGSGGASYEQYF
TGTGCCAGCGGGAGCGGGGGGGCTTCCTACGAGCAGTACTTC
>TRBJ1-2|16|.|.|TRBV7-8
CASSAPSGSENYGYTF
TGTGCCAGCAGCGCGCCCTCAGGTTCAGAAAACTATGGCTACACCTTC
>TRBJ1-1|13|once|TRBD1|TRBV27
CASSLKSGGEAFF
TGTGCCAGCAGCTTGAAGTCAGGGGGTGAAGCTTTCTTT
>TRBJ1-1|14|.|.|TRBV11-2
CASSLDRGRREAFF
TGTGCCAGCAGCTTAGATCGGGGGAGGAGGGAAGCTTTCTTT
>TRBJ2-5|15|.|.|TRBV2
CASAFRVTPEETQYF
TGTGCCAGCGCCTTCAGGGTTACCCCAGAAGAGACCCAGTACTTC
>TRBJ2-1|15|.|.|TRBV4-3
CASSQDLSGVNEQFF
TGCGCCAGCAGCCAAGATCTATCGGGGGTGAATGAGCAGTTCTTC
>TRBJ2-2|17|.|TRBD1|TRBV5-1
CASTRTGGLSNTGELFF
TGCGCCAGCACCAGGACAGGGGGCCTTTCGAACACCGGGGAGCTGTTTTTT
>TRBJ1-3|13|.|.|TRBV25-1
CASSEDLGNTIYF
TGTGCCAGCAGTGAAGACTTGGGAAACACCATATATTTT
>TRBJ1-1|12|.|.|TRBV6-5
CASRTVNTEAFF
TGTGCCAGCAGAACTGTGAACACTGAAGCTTTCTTT
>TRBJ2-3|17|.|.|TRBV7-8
CASSREFGGVVGDTQYF
TGTGCCAGCAGCCGCGAGTTCGGGGGTGTCGTGGGAGATACGCAGTATTTT
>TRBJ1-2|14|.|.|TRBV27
CASSRVAGYYGYTF
TGTGCCAGCAGTCGGGTTGCGGGGTACTATGGCTACACCTTC
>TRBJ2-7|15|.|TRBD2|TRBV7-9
CASSSLGLGPYEQYF
TGTGCCAGCAGCTCCCTGGGACTAGGCCCTTACGAGCAGTACTTC
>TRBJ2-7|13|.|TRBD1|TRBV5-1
CASGRQGPYEQYF
TGCGCCAGCGGCCGACAGGGTCCCTACGAGCAGTACTTC
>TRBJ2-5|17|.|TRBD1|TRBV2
CASSEARTGPFQETQYF
TGTGCCAGCAGTGAAGCCCGGACAGGCCCATTCCAAGAGACCCAGTACTTC
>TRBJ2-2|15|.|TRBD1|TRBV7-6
CASSRDRASTGELFF
TGTGCCAGCAGCCGGGACAGGGCCAGCACCGGGGAGCTGTTTTTT
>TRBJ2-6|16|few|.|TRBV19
CASSIDTGTGANVLTF
TGTGCCAGTAGTATAGATACGGGGACTGGGGCCAACGTCCTGACTTTC
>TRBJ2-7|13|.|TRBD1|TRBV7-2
CASSFGQGYEQYF
TGTGCCAGCAGCTTTGGACAGGGCTACGAGCAGTACTTC
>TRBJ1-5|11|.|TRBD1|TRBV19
CRDRVCQPQHF
TGCCGGGACAGGGTTTGTCAGCCCCAGCATTTT
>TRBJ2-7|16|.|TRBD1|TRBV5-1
CASSLLTGVTSYEQYF
TGCGCCAGCAGCCTCCTAACAGGGGTTACCTCCTACGAGCAGTACTTC
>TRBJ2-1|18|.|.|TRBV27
CASSFDSETGVTYNEQFF
TGTGCCAGCAGTTTCGACAGCGAGACTGGGGTTACCTACAATGAGCAGTTCTTC
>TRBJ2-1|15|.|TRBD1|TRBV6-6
CASSPLGTGTNEQFF
TGTGCCAGCAGCCCGTTAGGGACAGGGACCAATGAGCAGTTCTTC
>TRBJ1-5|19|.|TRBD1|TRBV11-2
CASSHPTGQDLYSNQPQHF
TGTGCCAGCAGCCATCCGACGGGACAGGACCTATATAGCAATCAGCCCCAGCATTTT
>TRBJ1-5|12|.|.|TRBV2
CASSDQYSPQHF
TGTGCCAGCAGTGACCAGTATTCGCCCCAGCATTTT
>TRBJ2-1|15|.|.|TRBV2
CASSEVQGPTHEQFF
TGTGCCAGCAGTGAAGTACAGGGTCCGACCCATGAGCAGTTCTTC
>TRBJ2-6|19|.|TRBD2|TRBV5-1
CASSQTSGGGSSGANVLTF
TGCGCCAGCAGCCAGACTAGCGGGGGGGGTAGCTCTGGGGCCAACGTCCTGACTTTC
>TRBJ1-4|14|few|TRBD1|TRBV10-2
CASSGGDRGVRLFF
TGCGCCAGCAGTGGGGGGGACAGGGGAGTAAGGCTGTTTTTT
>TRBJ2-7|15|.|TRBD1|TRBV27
CASSYSGTGSYEQYF
TGTGCCAGCAGCTATTCTGGGACAGGGAGTTACGAGCAGTACTTC
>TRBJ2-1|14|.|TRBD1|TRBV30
CAWSGTGGIDEQFF
TGTGCCTGGAGTGGCACAGGGGGTATCGATGAGCAGTTCTTC
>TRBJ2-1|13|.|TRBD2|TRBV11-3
CASSSGGANEQFF
TGTGCCAGCAGCAGCGGGGGGGCCAATGAGCAGTTCTTC
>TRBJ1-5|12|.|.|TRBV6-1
CASRGSNQPQHF
TGTGCGAGCCGGGGTAGCAATCAGCCCCAGCATTTT